The TCR beta chain under discussion was sequenced for a study of lymphopenia after photon versus proton radiotherapy. The germline CDR1 and CDR2 sequences are GTSNPN and SVGIG (reference sequence). Losses at the gene ends were 2 bases for V and 4 bases for J; bases not matched to a gene: 6. The CDR3 totals 14 residues. Profiled with immunoSEQ multiplex PCR; TCRdb holds only in-frame clones, not every one. The sample contains 55,000 to 70,000 clones, around 93% of which appear only once. The receptor was derived from a woman between 35 and 50 years old with cholangiocarcinoma. This material consisted of peripheral blood, taken from a patient treated with photon-based radiotherapy. The J gene is TRBJ1-2, the V gene TRBV30; 8 bases line up with TRBD1. The CDR3 region is CAWSSDRVGYGYTF. In DNA, the CDR3 is TGTGCCTGGAGTTCGGACAGGGTCGGCTATGGCTACACCTTC.